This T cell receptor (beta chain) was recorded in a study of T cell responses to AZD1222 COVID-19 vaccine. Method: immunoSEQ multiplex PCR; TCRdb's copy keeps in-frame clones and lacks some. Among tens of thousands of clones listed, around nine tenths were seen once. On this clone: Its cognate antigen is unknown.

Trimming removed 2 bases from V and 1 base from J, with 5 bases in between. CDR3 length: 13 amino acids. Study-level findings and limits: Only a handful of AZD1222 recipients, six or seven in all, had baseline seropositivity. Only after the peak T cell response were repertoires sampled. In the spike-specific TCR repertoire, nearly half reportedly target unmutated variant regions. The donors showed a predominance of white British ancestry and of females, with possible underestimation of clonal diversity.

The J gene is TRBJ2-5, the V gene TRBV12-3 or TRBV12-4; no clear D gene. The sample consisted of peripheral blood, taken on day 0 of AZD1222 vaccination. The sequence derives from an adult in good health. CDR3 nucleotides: TGTGCCAGCAGTTTAAGGAGCCAAGAGACCCAGTACTTC. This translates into CASSLRSQETQYF.